What follows are 6 T cell receptor beta chains derived from one specimen sequenced in a study of blood T cell repertoires in COVID-19. Some clones are missing from TCRdb's copy, which holds only in-frame ones; the method was immunoSEQ multiplex PCR. The table has roughly 230,000 clones, approximately 84% seen once. Sequencing used peripheral blood. These receptors all stem from a woman of 80 years or more with acute or convalescent COVID-19.

J is TRBJ1-1 and V is TRBV5-5, with D maybe TRBD1 (6 bases). CDR1 SGHKS and CDR2 YYEKEE come from the germline V gene (reference sequence). The length of the CDR3 is 14 residues. Trimming removed 6 bases at V and 5 bases at J, with 17 bases between. CDR3 loop: CASTGGQGWTEAFF. The CDR3 DNA reads as TGTGCCAGCACCGGGGGGCAGGGTTGGACTGAAGCTTTCTTT.

The rearrangement uses TRBV3-1 (or the pseudogene TRBV3-2) and TRBJ1-1; 8 bases match TRBD1. From germline, CDR1 is LGHDT and CDR2 YNNKEL (reference sequence). V was clipped by 6 bases and J by 0 bases; unmatched bases: 6. This CDR3 has 15 amino acids. CDR3 sequence: CASSTGGIMNTEAFF. DNA for the CDR3: TGTGCCAGCAGTACAGGGGGGATCATGAACACTGAAGCTTTCTTT.

This clone has just a few counts. The chain carries TRBV2 and TRBJ1-6; 7 bases agree with TRBD1. Germline CDR1 is SNHLY and CDR2 is FYNNEI. The trim removed 1 base at V and 7 bases at J, leaving 4 bases unmatched. The CDR3 is made up of 15 amino acids. DNA for the CDR3: TGTGCCAGCAGTGAAGGGGACAGCTCAAATTCACCCCTCCACTTT. Residues: CASSEGDSSNSPLHF.

CDR3 residues: CASSLGGATEAFF. CDR3 bases: TGTGCCAGCAGTTTGGGGGGGGCCACTGAAGCTTTCTTT. The chain employs TRBV12-3 or TRBV12-4 and TRBJ1-1, with D perhaps matching TRBD1 (6 bases). There are 13 residues in the CDR3. V dropped 3 bases and J dropped 4 bases, with 9 bases sitting between them.

The gene calls are TRBV14 and TRBJ1-1; no reliable D call. From germline, CDR1 is SGHDN and CDR2 FVKESK. Trimming removed 5 bases from V and 1 base from J, with 8 bases in between. This CDR3 contains 13 residues. CDR3: CASSSSGNTEAFF. The CDR3 nucleotides read TGTGCCAGCAGCTCCAGCGGGAACACTGAAGCTTTCTTT.

V is TRBV3-1 (or the pseudogene TRBV3-2) and J is TRBJ2-1, with a weak D call TRBD2 (5 bases). The germline V gene has CDR1 LGHDT and CDR2 YNNKEL (reference sequence). This CDR3 contains 16 residues. Trimming removed 0 bases from V and 5 bases from J, with 14 bases in between. This chain's CDR3 is CASSQDLLAGDNEQFF. The CDR3 DNA reads as TGTGCCAGCAGCCAAGATCTTCTAGCTGGAGACAATGAGCAGTTCTTC.